This is a list of T cell receptor beta chains from one sample in a study of T-cell memory formation after mild COVID-19. TCRdb reanalysed the 5' RACE reads using MiXCR and keeps one entry per CDR3 protein. The sample lists some 40,000 distinct CDR3 sequences; about 6% were seen once. Sequenced material: PBMCs or a T cell subset sorted from them (not recorded which). Receptors originate from an adult who had mild COVID-19 (a few samples of this study predate the infection). Cell type and time point are not known. Each CDR3 is given with its conserved first and last residue. Fields, in order: V gene, clone size, J gene, CDR3 length, CDR3 protein. A clone size is listed for some rows: how often the clone was seen (once, few, many), or a class if it is expanded.

TRBV6-1	few	TRBJ1-4	14	CASTPTQSNEKLFF
TRBV12-3/TRBV12-4	few	TRBJ1-1	15	CASSLNTGIGTEAFF
TRBV5-4	few	TRBJ2-3	14	CASSVQGFTDTQYF
TRBV7-2	many	TRBJ2-7	14	CASSAGTSGYEQYF
TRBV7-2	few	TRBJ1-3	16	CASSLDGGFSGNTIYF
TRBV6-5	few	TRBJ1-3	16	CASSYSPGHSGNTIYF
TRBV5-1	many	TRBJ2-5	15	CASAQTGASQETQYF
TRBV5-1	many	TRBJ2-1	15	CASKIEASPYNEQFF
TRBV7-3	many	TRBJ2-3	16	CASSLGDPRVTDTQYF
TRBV4-1	few	TRBJ1-5	15	CASSQVSGAGQPQHF
TRBV5-1	many	TRBJ1-5	14	CASSLTPGNQPQHF
TRBV27	many	TRBJ1-5	13	CASRSEGNQPQHF
TRBV24-1	many	TRBJ2-7	15	CATSDSSTGSREQYF
TRBV5-1	few	TRBJ2-7	13	CASSQQPSHEQYF
TRBV7-9	many	TRBJ2-7	15	CASSSRRAGAYEQYF
TRBV11-2	few	TRBJ1-1	14	CASSLAPGNTEAFF
TRBV18	few	TRBJ2-1	13	CASSGGLIDEQFF
TRBV3-1	-	TRBJ2-1	17	CASGRLAGVTTYNEQFF
TRBV12-3/TRBV12-4	few	TRBJ2-3	12	CASSRDTDTQYF
TRBV6-6	few	TRBJ1-5	14	CASSSARSYQPQHF
TRBV24-1	few	TRBJ2-1	13	CATSTSVSNEQFF
TRBV24-1	many	TRBJ2-2	16	CATSDGLATHTGELFF
TRBV5-6	many	TRBJ2-7	16	CASSSLGQAIPVEQYF
TRBV20-1	few	TRBJ2-7	13	CSARGSGGYEQYF
TRBV20-1	many	TRBJ2-5	16	CSARLRTSGPQETQYF
TRBV7-8	medium-sized	TRBJ2-1	15	CASSRSVSSYNEQFF
TRBV24-1	few	TRBJ2-2	14	CATRSTGDTGELFF
TRBV5-1	many	TRBJ2-7	16	CASSLAVSGSLHEQYF
TRBV24-1	few	TRBJ1-1	13	CATRLGGNTEAFF
TRBV12-3/TRBV12-4	many	TRBJ1-6	14	CASSTGGENSPLHF
TRBV7-8	many	TRBJ2-1	15	CASSLEGGGAYEQFF
TRBV20-1	few	TRBJ2-5	14	CSARRGPRRETQYF
TRBV20-1	few	TRBJ2-5	13	CSARRLAEETQYF
TRBV2	few	TRBJ2-7	11	CASRITYEQYF
TRBV2	many	TRBJ2-3	15	CASSESSGRADTQYF
TRBV5-1	-	TRBJ2-3	18	CASSQGGWGGGSPDTQYF
TRBV11-2	few	TRBJ2-7	14	CASSLGGTGYEQYF
TRBV12-3/TRBV12-4	many	TRBJ2-1	14	CASIGSSGGFEQFF
TRBV7-3	-	TRBJ1-2	15	CASSLTGPPVGGYTF
TRBV4-1	few	TRBJ2-5	15	CASSQDPGEQETQYF
TRBV11-3	few	TRBJ2-3	16	CASSPIIAGDTDTQYF
TRBV7-2	-	TRBJ2-3	18	CASSLQLAGGLGTDTQYF
TRBV3-1	few	TRBJ1-2	15	CASSQDGAANYGYTF
TRBV12-3/TRBV12-4	many	TRBJ2-1	14	CASTPGGLYNEQFF
TRBV6-6	few	TRBJ1-1	13	CASSNRGDTEAFF
TRBV30	few	TRBJ2-1	15	CAWSWGSSVKNEQFF
TRBV6-5	many	TRBJ2-7	13	CASSYQGKYEQYF
TRBV2	few	TRBJ1-2	15	CASSVKGQGLYGYTF
TRBV15	many	TRBJ2-7	15	CATSRRGGDGYEQYF
TRBV12-3/TRBV12-4	many	TRBJ2-1	13	CASRLTLGNEQFF
TRBV7-9	many	TRBJ1-6	14	CASSLGQPNSPLHF
TRBV5-4	-	TRBJ1-2	14	CASSSSGSLYGYTF
TRBV20-1	few	TRBJ2-7	16	CSATPTLAEGVGEQYF
TRBV7-8	-	TRBJ1-1	16	CASSLRALQGLVEAFF
TRBV7-9	few	TRBJ2-2	14	CASSHYSGSGELFF
TRBV20-1	few	TRBJ2-4	11	CSASFQNIQYF
TRBV30	-	TRBJ2-7	13	CAWSGDGSYEQYF
TRBV4-3	many	TRBJ2-2	17	CASSQDGSLGVPGELFF
TRBV30	few	TRBJ2-1	16	CAWGQGVLSSYNEQFF
TRBV29-1	many	TRBJ2-1	14	CPNWWDDGYNEQFF